This is a list of T cell receptor beta chains from one sample in a study of T-cell memory formation after mild COVID-19. TCRdb passed the 5' RACE reads through MiXCR, listing each CDR3 protein once. The sample has roughly 350,000 distinct CDR3 sequences; 12% to 15% are singletons. The specimen sequenced was PBMCs or a T cell subset sorted from them (not recorded which). These receptor sequences come from a man aged 18 to 30 who had mild COVID-19 (a few samples of this study predate the infection). Cell type and time point are not known. Each CDR3 is given with its conserved first and last residue. Fields, in order: V gene, clone size, D gene, J gene, CDR3 protein, CDR3 DNA. A D gene is named only where the DNA matches it firmly. Size values are once, few and many counts, or a class for expanded clones, and some rows have none.

>TRBV5-5|few|.|TRBJ1-6
CASSSTKAYNSPLHF
TGTGCCAGCAGCTCCACAAAAGCCTATAATTCACCCCTCCACTTT
>TRBV27|few|.|TRBJ1-5
CASSLHGRRLGQPQHF
TGTGCCAGCAGTTTGCATGGACGTAGGTTGGGTCAGCCCCAGCATTTT
>TRBV18|.|.|TRBJ2-5
CASSPQMQETQYF
TGTGCCAGCTCACCACAGATGCAAGAGACCCAGTACTTC
>TRBV5-5|few|.|TRBJ2-5
CASSLVGVETQYF
TGTGCCAGCAGCTTGGTAGGGGTAGAGACCCAGTACTTC
>TRBV10-2|few|.|TRBJ1-4
CASSVDSREKLFF
TGCGCCAGCAGTGTAGACAGCCGTGAAAAACTGTTTTTT
>TRBV6-5|few|TRBD1|TRBJ1-2
CASRTTTDRNRGYTF
TGTGCCAGCAGGACGACCACGGACAGGAATCGTGGCTACACCTTC
>TRBV7-2|.|.|TRBJ1-5
CASSIGVDQPQHF
TGTGCCAGCAGCATAGGGGTGGACCAGCCCCAGCATTTT
>TRBV5-1|few|TRBD1|TRBJ2-5
CASSFGTGHQETQYF
TGCGCCAGCAGCTTCGGGACAGGGCACCAAGAGACCCAGTACTTC
>TRBV24-1|.|.|TRBJ1-1
CATSDPGAPEAFF
TGTGCCACCAGTGACCCCGGGGCACCTGAAGCTTTCTTT
>TRBV27|many|TRBD1|TRBJ2-7
CASSFTGQGLFYEQYF
TGTGCCAGCAGTTTCACCGGACAGGGACTTTTCTACGAGCAGTACTTC
>TRBV7-8|.|.|TRBJ2-1
CASSLAGGPHEQFF
TGTGCCAGCAGCTTAGCGGGGGGGCCACATGAGCAGTTCTTC
>TRBV12-3/TRBV12-4|.|.|TRBJ1-1
CASSFSGLNTEAFF
TGTGCCAGCAGTTTTTCGGGATTGAACACTGAAGCTTTCTTT
>TRBV2|.|TRBD1|TRBJ1-5
CASRRDRDDQPQHF
TGTGCCAGCAGGCGAGACAGGGATGATCAGCCCCAGCATTTT
>TRBV20-1|.|.|TRBJ2-5
CSARGGAGETQYF
TGCAGTGCTAGAGGGGGGGCGGGAGAGACCCAGTACTTC
>TRBV5-1|few|TRBD2|TRBJ2-2
CASSQGLAAQNTGELFF
TGCGCCAGCAGCCAGGGACTAGCGGCTCAGAACACCGGGGAGCTGTTTTTT
>TRBV7-3|.|.|TRBJ2-1
CASSAAGEVQFF
TGTGCCAGCAGCGCAGCGGGCGAGGTGCAGTTCTTC
>TRBV6-5|many|.|TRBJ1-2
CASSYSRATVGYTF
TGTGCCAGCAGTTACTCACGGGCAACTGTCGGCTACACCTTC
>TRBV5-1|many|.|TRBJ2-5
CASSLGGATQETQYF
TGCGCCAGCAGCTTGGGCGGGGCAACACAAGAGACCCAGTACTTC
>TRBV20-1|few|TRBD1|TRBJ2-5
CSASSDRGETQYF
TGCAGTGCTAGTTCGGACAGGGGAGAGACCCAGTACTTC
>TRBV29-1|many|TRBD1|TRBJ2-1
CSAGQGAGNEQFF
TGCAGCGCGGGACAGGGGGCGGGGAATGAGCAGTTCTTC
>TRBV30|.|.|TRBJ1-5
CAWSVGGAGQPQHF
TGTGCCTGGAGTGTAGGGGGGGCCGGCCAGCCCCAGCATTTT
>TRBV20-1|many|.|TRBJ2-2
CSASGGLAGELFF
TGCAGTGCTAGTGGCGGGCTGGCCGGGGAGCTGTTTTTT
>TRBV7-9|many|.|TRBJ1-5
CASSLVPPDQGPQHF
TGTGCCAGCAGCTTAGTTCCCCCGGACCAGGGACCCCAGCATTTT
>TRBV7-6|few|TRBD1|TRBJ2-7
CASSHWDRTYEQYF
TGTGCCAGCAGCCATTGGGACAGAACCTACGAGCAGTACTTC
>TRBV25-1|.|TRBD1|TRBJ2-7
CASRTSGQGEQYF
TGTGCCAGCAGAACCTCGGGACAGGGGGAGCAGTACTTC
>TRBV20-1|.|.|TRBJ2-2
CSARDQRQGSTGELFF
TGCAGTGCTAGAGATCAGAGGCAGGGGAGCACCGGGGAGCTGTTTTTT
>TRBV19|.|TRBD1|TRBJ1-1
CASRGQGSNTEAFF
TGTGCCTCCCGGGGACAGGGGTCGAACACTGAAGCTTTCTTT
>TRBV5-6|few|.|TRBJ1-2
CASSSRRYYGYTF
TGTGCCAGCAGCTCGAGACGGTACTATGGCTACACCTTC
>TRBV27|.|.|TRBJ1-5
CASSGGYSAAQHF
TGTGCCAGCAGCGGGGGTTACAGTGCCGCCCAGCATTTT
>TRBV3-2|.|.|TRBJ2-3
CASSPTDRAGDTQYF
TGTGCCAGCAGCCCGACGGACAGGGCAGGAGATACGCAGTATTTT
>TRBV5-1|.|TRBD2|TRBJ2-3
CASSSSLAGGHADTQYF
TGCGCCAGCAGCTCTTCTTTAGCGGGGGGGCACGCAGATACGCAGTATTTT
>TRBV7-2|.|TRBD2|TRBJ2-7
CASSPYGTSGGAGEQYF
TGTGCCAGCAGCCCCTACGGGACTAGCGGGGGGGCAGGCGAGCAGTACTTC
>TRBV5-6|few|TRBD1|TRBJ1-2
CASSWDRNNYGYTF
TGTGCCAGCAGCTGGGACAGGAATAACTATGGCTACACCTTC
>TRBV7-2|few|.|TRBJ1-6
CASSVLRGDNSPLHF
TGTGCCAGCAGCGTCCTTAGGGGCGATAATTCACCCCTCCACTTT
>TRBV10-3|few|TRBD1|TRBJ2-3
CAIQGDADTQYF
TGTGCCATACAGGGGGACGCAGATACGCAGTATTTT
>TRBV6-6|few|.|TRBJ2-5
CASSPTGRGEGTQYF
TGTGCCAGCAGTCCGACGGGGCGGGGAGAAGGGACCCAGTACTTC
>TRBV7-6|few|.|TRBJ2-5
CASSSSPYQETQYF
TGTGCCAGCAGCTCCTCCCCGTACCAAGAGACCCAGTACTTC
>TRBV20-1|.|TRBD1|TRBJ2-7
CSARRDSYEQYF
TGCAGTGCCCGCCGGGACAGCTACGAGCAGTACTTC
>TRBV7-2|few|.|TRBJ2-7
CASSGGVTYEQYF
TGTGCCAGCAGCGGAGGCGTTACCTACGAGCAGTACTTC